This TCR beta chain was found in a study of T and B cells in COVID-19 patients (dated by TCRdb to 2018 to 2021). For context, the study as a whole: In this study, adaptive immunity was profiled in COVID-19 patients who either had active infection or had recovered, using TRB and IGH repertoire sequencing of peripheral blood. For the repertoire analyses, the comparison was an age-matched reference group of roughly 40 healthy donors who were negative for COVID-19 antibodies. In the active-infection cohort, about 90% of the roughly 20 patients had comorbidities linked to unfavorable COVID-19 outcome. A couple of patients belonged to both the recovered and active cohorts because samples were available from active disease and after recovery. Median age was about 32 years in the recovered cohort versus about 63 years in the active-infection cohort. Of the 20 to 25 patients in the active-infection cohort, 12 were critically ill and needed mechanical ventilation or ECMO. Over 7 million TCR sequences were analysed from a TCR and BCR sequence repository that comprised over 35 patients and approximately 69 time points. As many as 9 follow-up blood samples were taken per patient, and some of the samples covered different disease stages within the same individual. A recovered cohort comprised roughly 19 patients contributing roughly 20 samples, mostly after mild to moderate COVID-19 managed as outpatients. The paper's findings and limits, for the study overall: It was stated that prospective validation of the reported TCR clusters was required before the clusters could be put to clinical use. Strongly skewed TRBV/TRBJ gene usage was reported in patients with COVID-19. Specific T cell subsets (CD4+/Treg/CD8+) and sorted SARS-CoV-2-responsive or tetramer+ T cells had not yet been sequenced, and these experiments were ongoing. In active COVID-19, TRB repertoires were highly clonal, while at recovery, diversity and richness increased above the levels seen in healthy donors. The cohort was judged too small for assessing how HLA contributes to COVID-19 susceptibility or severity. Blood samples obtained from mildly ill patients during symptoms, as well as early samples obtained from severe cases, were available only in scarce numbers. A total of roughly 2,500 exclusive TCR clusters, including some 31 low-pGen clusters, were found in the recovered cohort.

TRB repertoires were amplified using roughly 230-550 ng of genomic DNA isolated from blood. Taken from the germline V gene (reference sequence), the CDR1 and CDR2 loops are LNHDA and SQIVND. Inclusive of the bounding cysteine and phenylalanine, the CDR3 is 14 residues long. Solely the CDR3 DNA is kept, with 42 bases framed from the first base. Trimmed from V: 6 bases; trimmed from J: 6 bases; junction bases lacking a gene match: 5. Remarks on this clonotype: The antigen this receptor binds is unknown. Per-nucleotide qualities are absent, and no much larger clonotype sits a single base away.

Sequencing took place on an Illumina MiSeq. TRB rearrangements were amplified by multiplex PCR with BIOMED2 TRB-A/B primer pools. Illumina-compatible adapters and 7-nucleotide sample barcodes were attached to the amplicons in two consecutive PCRs. Phusion HS II polymerase was used for all library PCRs. Amplicons were purified from gel with the NucleoSpin Gel and PCR Clean-up kit, quantified on Qubit, and pooled at 4 nM. Amplicon pool quality was checked on an Agilent 2100 Bioanalyzer before Illumina next-generation sequencing. Turning to the authors' computational methods: Annotation of TRB rearrangements was performed with MiXCR 3.0.8 using the default MiXCR reference library. Sequences with fewer than 2 reads and non-productive reads were filtered out, and every unique CDR3 nucleotide sequence was treated as a single clone. Clonality, diversity, richness and V-J gene usage were calculated in R 3.5.1. GLIPH2 was used to cluster TCRs by CDR3 similarity, and OLGA was used to calculate generation probabilities. GLIPH2 clusters were kept only if they contained at least four unique TCR clonotypes found in at least three individuals. Using fastp trimming at Q25 and MiXCR clonotype assembly, TCRdb reanalyzed the public sequencing data and kept in-frame beta chains. Every entry covers one CDR3 protein and lists the most common genes and DNA from its rows. Clone size and V and J calls follow TCRdb, not the original study. In all, the sample holds some 6,300 distinct CDR3 sequences, and roughly 34% of those were seen once. The biggest ten clones account for approximately 52% of the sample.

The V and J genes are TRBV19 and TRBJ2-4; 10 of the junction bases match TRBD1. Sequenced material: blood. This TCR was recovered from a human donor with active COVID-19. The CDR3 loop reads CASRSRDRGNIQYF. The DNA is as follows: TGTGCCAGTAGGAGCCGGGACAGGGGAAACATTCAGTACTTC.